Below, one T cell receptor (beta chain) is given with its context. The target antigen is unknown. This sample is part of a study of CD8 T cells in Susac syndrome. V lost 3 bases and J 0 bases, leaving 7 bases between the germline ends. The CDR3 runs to 14 residues. Germline CDR1 reads SGHRS; CDR2 reads YFSETQ. Study-level findings and limits: Individuals included in the TCR sequencing and HLA analysis were acknowledged by the study to be relatively few in number.

From blood CD8+ and CD4+ T cells, the TCR beta chain was sequenced. TEMRA cells were FACS-enriched, with CD8+ and CD4+ T cells isolated negatively. The RNA input was 0.5 to 1 ug, and it was reverse transcribed with random hexamers. immunoSEQ multiplex PCR amplified TCR beta CDR3 across 54 Vbeta, 13 Jbeta. TCRdb analysed the immunoSEQ multiplex PCR reads with MiXCR anew, one entry per CDR3 protein. Of roughly 200,000 distinct CDR3 sequences in the sample, approximately 95% were seen once. The sample taken for sequencing was CD4+ T cells from PBMCs. V gene TRBV5-1 combines with J gene TRBJ2-1, with D maybe TRBD1 (6 bases). This clonotype originated in a human donor with multiple sclerosis. As DNA, the CDR3 is TGCGCCAGCAGCTCGACAGGCTCCTACAATGAGCAGTTCTTC. Residues: CASSSTGSYNEQFF.